A selection of T cell receptor beta chains follows, all from one sample in a study of OX40 agonist ivuxolimab in advanced cancers. Some clones are missing from TCRdb's copy, which holds only in-frame ones; the method was immunoSEQ multiplex PCR. Counted here are approximately 76,000 clones, 93% occurring once; the ten biggest clones make up over 5%. Material: CD4+ or CD8+ T cells sorted from blood, obtained in a trial of the OX40 agonist ivuxolimab. Source of these receptors: an adult with an advanced solid tumor such as melanoma, head and neck, liver or kidney cancer. CDR3s include the opening cysteine and the closing phenylalanine or tryptophan. The D gene is left open where the match is weak. Rows give clone size only sometimes, using once, few, many, or a class for an expanded clone.

>.|TRBV4-1|TRBJ1-6|TRBD1
CASSQAGTGFNSPLHF
TGCGCCAGCAGCCAAGCCGGGACAGGGTTTAATTCACCCCTCCACTTT
>once|TRBV2|TRBJ1-2|TRBD1
CAILAPDRVEGYTF
TGTGCCATCTTGGCCCCCGACAGGGTGGAGGGCTACACCTTC
>.|TRBV5-8|TRBJ1-1|.
CASSFRTGRTEAFF
TGTGCCAGCAGCTTCCGTACAGGGCGTACTGAAGCTTTCTTT
>.|TRBV30|TRBJ1-5|.
CAWSLAQGNQPQHF
TGTGCCTGGAGTTTAGCGCAGGGCAATCAGCCCCAGCATTTT
>.|TRBV5-4|TRBJ2-7|.
CASSFRSRGGSYEQYF
TGTGCCAGCAGCTTTAGATCCAGGGGAGGGTCCTACGAGCAGTACTTC
>.|TRBV10-3|TRBJ1-2|TRBD1
CAISESMAGGAGYGYTF
TGTGCCATCAGTGAGTCGATGGCAGGGGGCGCCGGCTATGGCTACACCTTC
>.|TRBV7-8|TRBJ1-1|.
CASSLTRIMNTEAFF
TGTGCCAGCAGCTTAACACGGATAATGAACACTGAAGCTTTCTTT
>.|TRBV6-5|TRBJ2-5|TRBD1
CASSPRDRSSGTQYF
TGTGCCAGCAGTCCTCGGGACAGGAGCTCGGGGACCCAGTACTTC
>.|TRBV4-1|TRBJ2-1|.
CASSQVSVGDEQFF
TGCGCCAGCAGCCAAGTTTCGGTGGGCGATGAGCAGTTCTTC
>.|TRBV11-2|TRBJ2-7|TRBD2
CASSLEPRLAGVYEQYF
TGTGCCAGCAGCTTAGAACCACGACTAGCGGGTGTTTACGAGCAGTACTTC
>.|TRBV5-1|TRBJ2-5|TRBD2
CASSTDGLAEETQYF
TGCGCCAGCAGCACCGATGGACTAGCGGAAGAGACCCAGTACTTC
>.|TRBV6-5|TRBJ2-2|.
CASRLTGELFF
TGTGCCAGCCGTTTAACCGGGGAGCTGTTTTTT
>.|TRBV2|TRBJ2-7|.
CASSEGSIYEQYF
TGTGCCAGCAGTGAAGGCAGCATCTACGAGCAGTACTTC
>once|TRBV2|TRBJ2-3|.
CASRPPSGDTQYF
TGTGCCAGCAGACCCCCCTCGGGAGATACGCAGTATTTT
>.|TRBV30|TRBJ2-6|.
CAWSPGTSGANVLTF
TGTGCCTGGAGCCCCGGGACCTCTGGGGCCAACGTCCTGACTTTC
>.|TRBV20-1|TRBJ1-1|.
CSARMAPEAFF
TGCAGTGCTAGAATGGCGCCTGAAGCTTTCTTT
>.|TRBV29-1|TRBJ2-2|.
CSVGWRTGTGELFF
TGCAGCGTTGGTTGGAGAACGGGCACCGGGGAGCTGTTTTTT
>once|TRBV7-8|TRBJ2-5|TRBD1
CASSLEDEGARETQYF
TGTGCCAGCAGCTTAGAGGATGAGGGGGCGAGGGAGACCCAGTACTTC
>.|TRBV9|TRBJ2-1|TRBD1
CASSLGQLNEQFF
TGTGCCAGCAGCTTGGGACAGCTCAATGAGCAGTTCTTC
>.|TRBV15|TRBJ1-5|.
CATSRIRQADQPQHF
TGTGCCACCAGCAGAATTCGACAGGCAGATCAGCCCCAGCATTTT